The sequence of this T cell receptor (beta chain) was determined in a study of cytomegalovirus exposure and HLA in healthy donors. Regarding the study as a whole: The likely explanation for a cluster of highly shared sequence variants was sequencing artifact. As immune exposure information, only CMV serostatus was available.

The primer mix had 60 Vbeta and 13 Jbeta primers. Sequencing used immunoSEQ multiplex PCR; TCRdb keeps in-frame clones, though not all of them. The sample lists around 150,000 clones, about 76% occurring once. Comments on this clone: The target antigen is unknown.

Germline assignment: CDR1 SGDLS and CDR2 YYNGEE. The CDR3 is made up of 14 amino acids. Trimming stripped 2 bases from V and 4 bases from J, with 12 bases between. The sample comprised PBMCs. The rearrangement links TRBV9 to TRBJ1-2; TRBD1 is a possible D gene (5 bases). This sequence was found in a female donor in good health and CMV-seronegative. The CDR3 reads CASSVGGSFYGYTF. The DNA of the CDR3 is TGTGCCAGCAGCGTGGGGGGTTCGTTCTATGGCTACACCTTC.